This T cell receptor (beta chain) was identified in a study of T cell changes during pregnancy in multiple sclerosis. The assay was immunoSEQ multiplex PCR, and TCRdb's table has in-frame clones only and misses some. The repertoire has tens of thousands of clones, about 90% of them found once; the top ten carry roughly 0.59%. This CDR3 spans 10 amino acids. Per the germline V gene, CDR1 is DFQATT and CDR2 is SNEGSKA (reference sequence). Trimming removed 6 bases from V and 6 bases from J, with 9 bases in between. The chain recombines TRBV20-1 with TRBJ2-7; D uncertain. The sample in question was CD4+ T cells from peripheral blood mononuclear cells, obtained after pregnancy. The source is a female donor with multiple sclerosis, enrolled in a pregnancy study. The CDR3 loop is CSAIRVEQYF. The CDR3 nucleotides read TGCAGTGCCATTCGGGTCGAGCAGTACTTC.